The clone carrying this T cell receptor (beta chain) was detected ten times or more. The antigen is undetermined. V gave up 4 bases and J gave up 3 bases, with 10 bases separating them. The germline V gene encodes CDR1 SGHVS and CDR2 FNYEAQ. CDR3 length: 13 amino acids. A CD8+CD4-CCR7+CD45RA+ gate was used to sort naive CD8 T cells. For bulk TCR libraries, previously described methods and listed TCR primers were used. One entry per CDR3 protein, called by TCRdb with MiXCR from the PCR reads. There are about 510,000 distinct CDR3 sequences in the sample; 20% to 25% occur only once, and more than 0.8% lies in the top ten. This entry is derived from a study of molecular identifiers for immune sequencing clone quantification. Study results and caveats: Barcode-sharing identical TCR molecules could underestimate highly expanded clone sizes.

This clonotype was obtained from a human donor in good health. Some libraries in this study had Jurkat cell RNA spiked in. The chain is built from TRBV7-6 and TRBJ2-7; D is undetermined. Material: naive CD8+ T cells from blood, with Jurkat cell RNA spiked in. The sample's subset: FACS-sorted CD8+CD4-CCR7+CD45RA+ naive T cells. CDR3 residues: CASSSEDGYEQYF. Here the CDR3 DNA reads TGTGCCAGCAGCTCTGAGGACGGCTACGAGCAGTACTTC.